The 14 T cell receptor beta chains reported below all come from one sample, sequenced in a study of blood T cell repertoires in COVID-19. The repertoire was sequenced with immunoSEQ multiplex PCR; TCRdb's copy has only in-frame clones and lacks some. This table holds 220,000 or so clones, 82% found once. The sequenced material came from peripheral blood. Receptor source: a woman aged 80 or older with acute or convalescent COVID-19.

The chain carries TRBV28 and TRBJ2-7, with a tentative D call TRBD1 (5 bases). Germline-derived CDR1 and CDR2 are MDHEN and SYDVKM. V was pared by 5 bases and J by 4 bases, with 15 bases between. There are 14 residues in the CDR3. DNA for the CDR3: TGTGCCAGCAGTCCTACAGGACGGAGATACGAGCAGTACTTC. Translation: CASSPTGRRYEQYF.

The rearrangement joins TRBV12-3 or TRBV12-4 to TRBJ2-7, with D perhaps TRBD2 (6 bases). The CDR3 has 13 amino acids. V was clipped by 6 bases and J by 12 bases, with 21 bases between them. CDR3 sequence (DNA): TGTGCCAGCAGGAGGGACTTTGCGGGGACTGCGTACTTC. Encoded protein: CASRRDFAGTAYF.

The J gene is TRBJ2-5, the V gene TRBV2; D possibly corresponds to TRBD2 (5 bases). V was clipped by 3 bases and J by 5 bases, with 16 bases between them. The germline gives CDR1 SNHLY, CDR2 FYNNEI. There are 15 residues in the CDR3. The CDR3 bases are TGTGCCAGCAGTGACAGAGGGCTTAGAATGGAGACCCAGTACTTC. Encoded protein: CASSDRGLRMETQYF. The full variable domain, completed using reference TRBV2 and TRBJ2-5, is EPEVTQTPSHQVTQMGQEVILRCVPISNHLYFYWYRQILGQKVEFLVSFYNNEISEKSEIFDDQFSVERPDGSNFTLKIRSTKLEDSAMYFCASSDRGLRMETQYFGPGTRLLVL.

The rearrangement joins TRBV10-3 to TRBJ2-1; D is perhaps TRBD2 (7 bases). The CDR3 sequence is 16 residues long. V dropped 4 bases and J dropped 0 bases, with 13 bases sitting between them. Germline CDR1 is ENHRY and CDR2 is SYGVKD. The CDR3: CAISGGGLSSYNEQFF. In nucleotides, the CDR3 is TGTGCCATCAGTGGGGGGGGCCTGAGCTCCTACAATGAGCAGTTCTTC.

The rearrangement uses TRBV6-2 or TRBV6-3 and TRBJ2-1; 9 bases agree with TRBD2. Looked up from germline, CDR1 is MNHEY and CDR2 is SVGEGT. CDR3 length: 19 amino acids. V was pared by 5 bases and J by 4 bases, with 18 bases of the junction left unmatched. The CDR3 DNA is TGTGCCAGCAGTACCTCCTCTCCCCTACTAGCGGGTTCGTACAATGAGCAGTTCTTC. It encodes CASSTSSPLLAGSYNEQFF.

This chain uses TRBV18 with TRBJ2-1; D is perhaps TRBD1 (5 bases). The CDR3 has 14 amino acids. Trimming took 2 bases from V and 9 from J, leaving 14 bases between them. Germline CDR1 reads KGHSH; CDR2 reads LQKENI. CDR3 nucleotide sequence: TGTGCCAGCTCACCAAATCAGGGAACGAGTGAGCAGTTCTTC. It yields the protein CASSPNQGTSEQFF.

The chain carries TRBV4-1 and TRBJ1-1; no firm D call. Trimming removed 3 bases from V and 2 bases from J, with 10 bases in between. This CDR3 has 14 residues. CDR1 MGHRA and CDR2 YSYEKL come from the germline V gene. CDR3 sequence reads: CASSHAGINTEAFF. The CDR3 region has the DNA TGCGCCAGCAGCCATGCGGGGATAAACACTGAAGCTTTCTTT.

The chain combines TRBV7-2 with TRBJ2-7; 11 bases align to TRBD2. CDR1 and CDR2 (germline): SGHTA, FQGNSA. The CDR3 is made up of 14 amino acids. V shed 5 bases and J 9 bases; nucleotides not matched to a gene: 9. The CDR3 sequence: CASSPRDLAGGQYF. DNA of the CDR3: TGTGCCAGCAGCCCGCGGGATCTAGCGGGGGGGCAGTACTTC.

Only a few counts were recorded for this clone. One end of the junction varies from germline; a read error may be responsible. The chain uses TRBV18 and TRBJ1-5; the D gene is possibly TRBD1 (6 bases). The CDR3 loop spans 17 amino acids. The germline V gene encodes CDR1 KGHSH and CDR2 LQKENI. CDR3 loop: CATSLDPGHGINQPQHF. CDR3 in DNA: TGTGCCACCTCACTTGATCCGGGACACGGAATAAATCAGCCCCAGCATTTT.

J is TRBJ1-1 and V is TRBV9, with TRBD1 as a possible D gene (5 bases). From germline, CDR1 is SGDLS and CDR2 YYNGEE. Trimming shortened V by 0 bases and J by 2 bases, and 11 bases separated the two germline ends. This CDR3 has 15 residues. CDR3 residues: CASSVGVGPNTEAFF. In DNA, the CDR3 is TGTGCCAGCAGCGTAGGTGTGGGGCCTAACACTGAAGCTTTCTTT.

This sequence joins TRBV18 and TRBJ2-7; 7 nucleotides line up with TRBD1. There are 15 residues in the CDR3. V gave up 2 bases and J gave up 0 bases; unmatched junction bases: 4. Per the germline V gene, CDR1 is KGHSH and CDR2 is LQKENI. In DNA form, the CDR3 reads TGTGCCAGCTCACCAGGACAGGCCTCCTCCTACGAGCAGTACTTC. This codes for CASSPGQASSYEQYF.

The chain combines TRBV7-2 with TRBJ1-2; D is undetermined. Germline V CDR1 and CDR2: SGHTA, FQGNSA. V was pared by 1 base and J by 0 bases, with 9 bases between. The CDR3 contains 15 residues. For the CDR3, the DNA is TGTGCCAGCAGCTTAGGCCGGGAGGCTAACTATGGCTACACCTTC. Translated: CASSLGREANYGYTF. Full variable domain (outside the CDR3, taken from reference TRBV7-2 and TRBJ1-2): GAGVSQSPSNKVTEKGKDVELRCDPISGHTALYWYRQSLGQGLEFLIYFQGNSAPDKSGLPSDRFSAERTGGSVSTLTIQRTQQEDSAVYLCASSLGREANYGYTFGSGTRLTVV.

For the CDR3, the DNA is TGCGCCAGCAGTACCGGGACAACGAACACCGGGGAGCTGTTTTTT. Its protein is CASSTGTTNTGELFF. V gene TRBV5-1 combines with J gene TRBJ2-2; a weak D match, TRBD1 (6 bases). CDR1 and CDR2 (germline): SGHRS, YFSETQ. Trimming cost V 5 bases and J 0 bases, with 11 bases left between them. The CDR3 length is 15 residues. The variable domain in full, with the rest retrieved from reference TRBV5-1 and TRBJ2-2, is KAGVTQTPRYLIKTRGQQVTLSCSPISGHRSVSWYQQTPGQGLQFLFEYFSETQRNKGNFPGRFSGRQFSNSRSEMNVSTLELGDSALYLCASSTGTTNTGELFFGEGSRLTVL.

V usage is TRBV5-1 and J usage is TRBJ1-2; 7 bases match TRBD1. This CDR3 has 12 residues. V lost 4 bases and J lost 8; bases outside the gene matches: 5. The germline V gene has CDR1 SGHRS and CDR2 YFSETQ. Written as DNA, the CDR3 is TGCGCCAGCAGCCCCGACAGGGTCGGCTACACCTTC. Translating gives CASSPDRVGYTF.